This record covers a single T cell receptor beta chain. The antigen is unknown. Assay used: immunoSEQ multiplex PCR; TCRdb lists only in-frame clones, some missing. The table lists approximately 100,000 clones, 75% to 90% of them singletons, with more than 3.5% in the top ten. Pooled in the analysis were second doses at about 4 or about 12 weeks. The data stem from a study of T cell responses to AZD1222 COVID-19 vaccine. Study-level findings and limits: Nearly half of the spike-specific TCRs reportedly recognize variant regions that carry no mutations.

This CDR3 has 14 amino acids. Trimming cost V 3 bases and J 10 bases, with 16 bases left between them. Germline-derived CDR1 and CDR2 are SNHLY and FYNNEI. The chain employs TRBV2 and TRBJ1-5; D possibly corresponds to TRBD1 (5 bases). The TCR was taken from an adult who received the AZD1222 COVID-19 vaccine. The sequencing here drew on peripheral blood, taken 28 days after the second AZD1222 dose. The CDR3 DNA is TGTGCCAGCAGTGACTCGGGGGTAATGGATCCCCAGCATTTT. Translation gives CASSDSGVMDPQHF.